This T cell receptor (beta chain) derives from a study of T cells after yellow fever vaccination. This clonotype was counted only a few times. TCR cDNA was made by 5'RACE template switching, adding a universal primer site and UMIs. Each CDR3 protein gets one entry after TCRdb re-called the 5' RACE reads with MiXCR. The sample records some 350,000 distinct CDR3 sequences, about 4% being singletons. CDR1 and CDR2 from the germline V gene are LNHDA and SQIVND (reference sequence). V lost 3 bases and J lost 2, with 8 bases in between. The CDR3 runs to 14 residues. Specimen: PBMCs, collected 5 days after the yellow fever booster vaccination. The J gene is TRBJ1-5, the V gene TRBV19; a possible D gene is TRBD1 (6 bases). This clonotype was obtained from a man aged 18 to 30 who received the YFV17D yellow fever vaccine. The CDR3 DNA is TGTGCCAGTAGTATTCCAGGGGGCAATCAGCCCCAGCATTTT. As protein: CASSIPGGNQPQHF.